Shown below are 21 T cell receptor beta chains from a single sample sequenced in a study of blood T cell repertoires in COVID-19. Measured with immunoSEQ multiplex PCR; TCRdb has only the in-frame clones, and not every one. In the table there are 48,000 or so clones, 85% of which are singletons. Sequencing used peripheral blood. The receptors here all came from a woman aged 60-70 years with acute or convalescent COVID-19.

This clone was seen only once. CDR3 nucleotides: TGTGCCAGCAGCCCCCCGCGTGGACTATCTAGCACAGATACGCAGTATTTT. Translating gives CASSPPRGLSSTDTQYF. This chain links TRBV7-9 with TRBJ2-3; possible D gene TRBD2, 6 bases. Germline values: CDR1 SEHNR, CDR2 FQNEAQ (reference sequence). Trimming took off 5 bases at V and 0 bases at J, with 18 bases between the two ends. The CDR3 is 17 amino acids.

V is TRBV21-1 and J is TRBJ2-3; the D call in the table, TRBD2, was not verified against the DNA. TRBV21-1 is a known pseudogene. The length of the CDR3 is 17 residues. The CDR3 region is CASKLPGLAGDTDTQYF. CDR3 sequence (DNA): TGTGCCAGCAAGCTCCCGGGACTAGCGGGAGACACAGATACGCAGTATTTT.

This clone came up once. CDR3 bases: TGTGCCAGCAGACGAGCGAGTCACGGGACACAGCATGAAAAACTGTTTTTT. This sequence encodes CASRRASHGTQHEKLFF. The genes are TRBV6-6 and TRBJ1-4; TRBD1 might be the D (6 bases). Deletions cut 6 bases from V and 6 bases from J, with 23 bases between. The CDR3 length is 17 residues. Germline CDR1 MNHNY, CDR2 SVGAGI (reference sequence).

This clone was seen only once. The V and J genes are TRBV19 and TRBJ2-7, with D possibly being TRBD1 (5 bases). The germline CDR1 and CDR2 sequences are LNHDA and SQIVND (reference sequence). The CDR3 totals 14 residues. The V end lost 4 bases, the J end lost 4 bases, and 14 bases lay between the germline ends. The CDR3 spells CASSRTSPAYEQYF. In DNA, the CDR3 is TGTGCCAGTAGTAGGACAAGCCCGGCGTACGAGCAGTACTTC.

This chain links TRBV5-8 with TRBJ2-3, with a weak D call TRBD2 (7 bases). This CDR3 has 15 amino acids. The V gene lost 2 bases and the J gene lost 6 bases, with 16 bases spanning the gap. CDR1 SGHTS and CDR2 YDEGEE come from the germline V gene. CDR3 nucleotides: TGTGCCAGCAGCTTCGGTGGGGGGGCGCGTGATACGCAGTATTTT. Translated, it gives CASSFGGGARDTQYF.

The chain links TRBV27 to TRBJ1-2; tentative D call: TRBD1 (6 bases). V was cut by 7 bases and J by 4 bases, with 19 bases left in between. The germline gives CDR1 MNHEY, CDR2 SMNVEV (reference sequence). There are 15 residues in the CDR3. CDR3 amino acids: CASKSGSQGTYGYTF. DNA of the CDR3: TGTGCCAGCAAATCTGGGTCTCAGGGGACCTATGGCTACACCTTC.

This sequence joins TRBV18 and TRBJ1-1; no clear D gene. The V gene lost 4 bases and the J gene lost 1 base, with 16 bases spanning the gap. The length of the CDR3 is 16 residues. Looked up from germline, CDR1 is KGHSH and CDR2 is LQKENI. In DNA, the CDR3 is TGTGCCAGCTCACAGAACGCACCGACAACGAACACTGAAGCTTTCTTT. The encoded protein is CASSQNAPTTNTEAFF.

V usage is TRBV27 and J usage is TRBJ2-5, with D possibly TRBD2 on 6 matching bases. Germline CDR1 MNHEY, CDR2 SMNVEV (reference sequence). The CDR3 has 17 amino acids. The V gene lost 4 bases and the J gene lost 5 bases, with 23 bases spanning the gap. The CDR3 DNA sequence: TGTGCCAGCAGTTCCCCCGGGACTGGCGGTGGTAGGGAGACCCAGTACTTC. Translation: CASSSPGTGGGRETQYF.

The V gene is TRBV3-1 (or the pseudogene TRBV3-2), the J gene TRBJ1-2; D is unclear. The V gene's germline CDR1 is LGHDT and CDR2 YNNKEL (reference sequence). Deletions cut 1 base from V and 0 bases from J, with 18 bases between. There are 18 residues in the CDR3. CDR3 protein: CASSQATLVVKANYGYTF. CDR3 bases: TGTGCCAGCAGCCAAGCTACCCTGGTTGTGAAAGCTAACTATGGCTACACCTTC.

This chain connects TRBV18 to TRBJ1-4; 10 bases line up with TRBD1. Germline loops: CDR1 KGHSH, CDR2 LQKENI. V lost 3 bases, J lost 7 bases, and 5 bases stayed unmatched. The CDR3 contains 15 residues. The CDR3, as DNA: TGTGCCAGCTCACCCGGGACAGGGGTGTCTGAAAAACTGTTTTTT. Translating it yields CASSPGTGVSEKLFF.

V usage is TRBV3-1 (or the pseudogene TRBV3-2) and J usage is TRBJ2-3; a weak D match, TRBD1 (5 bases). Germline values: CDR1 LGHDT, CDR2 YNNKEL (reference sequence). The V end lost 1 base, the J end lost 7 bases, and 12 bases lay between the germline ends. CDR3 length: 14 amino acids. DNA for the CDR3: TGTGCCAGCAGCCAAGGTCCAGGGAAAAATACGCAGTATTTT. Its translation: CASSQGPGKNTQYF.

This chain links TRBV13 with TRBJ2-1, with 10 bases fitting TRBD2. CDR3 size: 16 residues. The ends lost 3 bases at V and 4 bases at J; junction bases unmatched: 6. Germline loops: CDR1 PRHDT, CDR2 FYEKMQ (reference sequence). This CDR3 reads CASSFETSGPYNEQFF. The CDR3 DNA is TGTGCCAGCAGCTTCGAGACTAGCGGGCCATACAATGAGCAGTTCTTC.

This clone was detected only once. DNA for the CDR3: TGTGCCAGTAGTATCTCGTCCGGGACAGGGATTCAGCCCCAGCATTTT. Encoded protein: CASSISSGTGIQPQHF. The chain uses TRBV19 and TRBJ1-5; 9 bases match TRBD1. The CDR3 loop spans 16 amino acids. The germline V gene encodes CDR1 LNHDA and CDR2 SQIVND (reference sequence). V trimming: 3 bases; J trimming: 6 bases; junction bases outside the gene matches: 9.

The V gene is TRBV5-6, the J gene TRBJ1-2; the D is unclear. There are 13 residues in the CDR3. V shed 0 bases and J shed 1 base, with 4 bases lying between them. The V gene's germline CDR1 is SGHDT and CDR2 YYEEEE. CDR3 loop: CASSLGSNYGYTF. The CDR3 DNA reads TGTGCCAGCAGCTTGGGTAGTAACTATGGCTACACCTTC.

Only one count was recorded for this clone. V usage is TRBV21-1 and J usage is TRBJ2-3; the table's TRBD2 call for D was not verified on the DNA. TRBV21-1 is classified as a pseudogene. This CDR3 has 13 amino acids. The CDR3, as DNA: TGTGCCAGCAGCAAACGGAGCACAGATACGCAGTATTTT. Protein sequence: CASSKRSTDTQYF.

The CDR3 here is CASGGTGHSPLHF. The CDR3 DNA reads as TGTGCTAGTGGTGGGACTGGACACTCACCCCTCCACTTT. This chain connects TRBV12-5 to TRBJ1-6, with D maybe TRBD1 (5 bases). The germline V gene has CDR1 LGHNT and CDR2 FRNRAP. This CDR3 is built from 13 residues. V was pared by 5 bases and J by 10 bases, with 12 bases between.

The chain joins TRBV5-1 to TRBJ1-2, with 8 bases identical to TRBD1. Germline loops: CDR1 SGHRS, CDR2 YFSETQ. The CDR3 covers 13 residues. Trimming cost V 0 bases and J 6 bases; bases outside gene matches: 1. CDR3 in DNA: TGCGCCAGCAGCTTGGACAGGGGGAATGGCTACACCTTC. Translation: CASSLDRGNGYTF.

This rearrangement joins TRBV10-3 to TRBJ2-2, with 7 nucleotides matching TRBD2. The CDR3 runs 15 residues. Germline trimming cut 2 bases from V and 7 bases from J; bases unmatched to any gene: 7. Germline assignment: CDR1 ENHRY and CDR2 SYGVKD. The CDR3 region is CAISERTGGGGELFF. Here the CDR3 DNA reads TGTGCCATCAGTGAGAGGACGGGAGGTGGCGGGGAGCTGTTTTTT.

V is TRBV5-1 and J is TRBJ1-1, with TRBD1 matching 7 bases. V gave up 3 bases and J gave up 2 bases; unmatched junction bases: 7. Germline values: CDR1 SGHRS, CDR2 YFSETQ. The CDR3 loop spans 15 amino acids. The CDR3 DNA sequence: TGCGCCAGCAGCTGGGGGACAGTAATAAACACTGAAGCTTTCTTT. It encodes CASSWGTVINTEAFF.

This chain uses TRBV2 with TRBJ1-6; D possibly corresponds to TRBD1 (6 bases). The CDR3 is made up of 13 amino acids. CDR1 is SNHLY and CDR2 is FYNNEI in the germline V gene. The V end was cut by 8 bases, the J end by 5 bases, with 10 bases between. Here the CDR3 DNA reads TGTGCCAGCCAGCCAGGGGATAATTCACCCCTCCACTTT. Its translation is CASQPGDNSPLHF.

The chain uses TRBV19 and TRBJ1-5; D perhaps matches TRBD1 (5 bases). The germline CDR1 and CDR2 sequences are LNHDA and SQIVND (reference sequence). This CDR3 has 14 amino acids. Trimming pared 7 bases from V and 0 bases from J, leaving 10 bases between. The CDR3 DNA reads TGTGCCAGTAAGGCAGGGTTTAGCAATCAGCCCCAGCATTTT. This encodes CASKAGFSNQPQHF.